This TCR beta chain derives from a study of blood T cell repertoires in COVID-19. The wider study: Researchers got acute and convalescent COVID-19 samples from the United States, Italy and Spain. Sample material is recorded as cDNA or gDNA derived from T cells, B-cell-depleted T cells, or PBMCs.

Authors' methods: Reference gene primer amplification in the assay estimated nucleated cell counts. The method was immunoSEQ multiplex PCR; TCRdb's version includes in-frame clones alone and lacks a portion of them. D and trimming were read from the DNA, whereas the V and J calls and clone size are those reported in that table. The table lists approximately 170,000 clones, about four fifths of them singletons. The CDR3 has 15 amino acids. Per germline, CDR1 KGHSH and CDR2 LQKENI. After removal of 3 bases from V and 4 bases from J, the junction contained 6 bases not matched to a gene. The chain links TRBV18 to TRBJ2-3; 8 bases are shared with TRBD2. The source of this sequence is a woman over 75 with active or convalescent COVID-19. Sequences were obtained from peripheral blood. The CDR3 DNA follows: TGTGCCAGCTCACCGTATAGCGGGACATCAGATACGCAGTATTTT. This encodes CASSPYSGTSDTQYF.